Listed below are T cell receptor beta chains from one sample, sequenced in a study of blood T cell repertoires in COVID-19. Produced via immunoSEQ multiplex PCR; TCRdb's table is partial and in-frame only. The sample shows a few hundred thousand clones, more than 70% of them seen only once. The specimen sequenced was peripheral blood. Receptors originate from a woman aged 60-75 years with COVID-19, enrolled during active disease. Both conserved end residues are part of each CDR3. The D gene is left open where the match is weak. Clone size is shown for a subset of rows, as once, few, many or a class of expanded clone.

CDR3 protein	CDR3 DNA	V gene	clone size	J gene	D gene
CAISGATEAFF	TGTGCCATCAGTGGGGCCACTGAAGCTTTCTTT	TRBV10-3	-	TRBJ1-1	-
CASSWGHLYEQYF	TGCGCCAGCAGCTGGGGACACCTCTACGAGCAGTACTTC	TRBV5-1	once	TRBJ2-7	-
CASSPDRGRGAFF	TGTGCCAGCAGCCCCGACAGGGGGCGCGGAGCTTTCTTT	TRBV5-4	-	TRBJ1-1	TRBD1
CASSYAQRGGEQFF	TGTGCCAGCAGTTACGCCCAGCGGGGGGGTGAGCAGTTCTTC	TRBV6-5	-	TRBJ2-1	TRBD2
CASSGVGQGISGGYTF	TGTGCCAGCAGTGGGGTGGGACAGGGGATAAGTGGTGGCTACACCTTC	TRBV2	-	TRBJ1-2	TRBD1
CASSPSSTGDSYEQYF	TGTGCCAGCTCACCGTCTTCGACAGGGGACTCCTACGAGCAGTACTTC	TRBV18	-	TRBJ2-7	TRBD1
CASSLRAGDVVNNEQFF	TGTGCCAGCAGCCTTCGGGCAGGGGACGTAGTAAACAATGAGCAGTTCTTC	TRBV11-2	-	TRBJ2-1	-
CASSPPRTDIQYF	TGTGCCAGCAGCCCCCCGAGAACCGACATTCAGTACTTC	TRBV7-2	once	TRBJ2-4	-
CASSLTGGMDNNEQFF	TGTGCCAGCAGCTTGACAGGGGGAATGGATAACAATGAGCAGTTCTTC	TRBV7-3	-	TRBJ2-1	TRBD1
CASSLGQNNYGYTF	TGCGCCAGCAGCTTGGGACAGAACAACTATGGCTACACCTTC	TRBV5-1	-	TRBJ1-2	-
CATSPGQPSGNTIYF	TGTGCCACCAGCCCCGGACAGCCCTCTGGAAACACCATATATTTT	TRBV24-1	-	TRBJ1-3	-
CASSEAIGRANYGYTF	TGTGCCAGCAGTGAAGCGATCGGCAGGGCTAACTATGGCTACACCTTC	TRBV6-1	-	TRBJ1-2	-
CATSRSGYNEQFF	TGTGCCACCAGCAGATCGGGGTACAATGAGCAGTTCTTC	TRBV15	-	TRBJ2-1	-
CASSPGRETQYF	TGCGCCAGCAGTCCGGGTCGCGAGACCCAGTACTTC	TRBV5-1	-	TRBJ2-5	-
CASSIRGSPSTDTQYF	TGTGCCAGCAGCATAAGAGGGAGCCCTAGCACAGATACGCAGTATTTT	TRBV7-9	-	TRBJ2-3	-
CASSRRSSGNTIYF	TGTGCCAGCAGCCGTCGGAGCTCTGGAAACACCATATATTTT	TRBV4-2	-	TRBJ1-3	-
CASSVTGEGEQYF	TGTGCCAGCAGCGTAACAGGGGAAGGCGAGCAGTACTTC	TRBV5-5	few	TRBJ2-7	TRBD1
CASSVAGQGVKGGGYTF	TGTGCCAGCAGCGTAGCGGGACAGGGGGTAAAAGGGGGAGGCTACACCTTC	TRBV9	-	TRBJ1-2	TRBD1
CASSLKQGVGTEAFF	TGTGCCAGCAGTTTAAAGCAGGGGGTTGGCACTGAAGCTTTCTTT	TRBV27	-	TRBJ1-1	TRBD1
CASSPTGQPYEQYF	TGTGCCAGCTCACCGACAGGGCAGCCCTACGAGCAGTACTTC	TRBV18	-	TRBJ2-7	TRBD1
CASSLLNDREGIQYF	TGTGCCAGCAGTTTACTTAACGACCGGGAGGGGATTCAGTACTTC	TRBV28	few	TRBJ2-4	TRBD2
CASSYSTSNTGELFF	TGTGCCAGCAGCTATTCGACAAGCAACACCGGGGAGCTGTTTTTT	TRBV7-8	-	TRBJ2-2	-
CASRTSGGYNEQFF	TGCGCCAGCAGAACTAGCGGGGGGTACAATGAGCAGTTCTTC	TRBV10-2	-	TRBJ2-1	TRBD2
CAWSNRGRANYGYTF	TGTGCCTGGAGTAACAGGGGGCGAGCTAACTATGGCTACACCTTC	TRBV30	-	TRBJ1-2	TRBD1
CASSPPGTYNSPLHF	TGTGCCAGCAGTCCCCCCGGGACCTATAATTCACCCCTCCACTTT	TRBV28	few	TRBJ1-6	-
CASSDPFGRGNTEAFF	TGTGCCAGCAGTGACCCCTTTGGGAGAGGGAACACTGAAGCTTTCTTT	TRBV25-1	-	TRBJ1-1	-
CASSLGSTATNEKLFF	TGTGCCAGCAGCTTAGGATCTACTGCAACTAATGAAAAACTGTTTTTT	TRBV7-9	few	TRBJ1-4	-
CASSHPSGNSDTQYF	TGCGCCAGCAGCCACCCCTCAGGGAACTCAGATACGCAGTATTTT	TRBV4-1	once	TRBJ2-3	-
CASSIVRGGNTEAFF	TGTGCCAGTAGTATAGTGCGGGGGGGGAACACTGAAGCTTTCTTT	TRBV19	-	TRBJ1-1	-
CASSRGAGTTDTQYF	TGTGCCAGCAGCCGGGGGGCAGGGACCACAGATACGCAGTATTTT	TRBV5-8	-	TRBJ2-3	-
CAIEGGAGANVLTF	TGTGCCATCGAGGGCGGGGCAGGGGCCAACGTCCTGACTTTC	TRBV10-3	-	TRBJ2-6	-
CASSFLPNTEAFF	TGTGCCAGCAGTTTCCTCCCGAACACTGAAGCTTTCTTT	TRBV28	-	TRBJ1-1	-
CASSYSGAGDSPLHF	TGTGCCAGCAGTTACTCGGGGGCAGGGGATTCACCCCTCCACTTT	TRBV6-5	-	TRBJ1-6	-
CASRPPNRVGNTEAFF	TGTGCCAGCAGACCCCCAAACCGGGTCGGAAACACTGAAGCTTTCTTT	TRBV11-2	once	TRBJ1-1	-
CAISGGQGNEKLFF	TGTGCCATCAGTGGGGGACAGGGAAATGAAAAACTGTTTTTT	TRBV10-3	few	TRBJ1-4	TRBD1
CASSLRSGGTYEQYF	TGTGCCAGCAGCTTACGGAGCGGGGGGACCTACGAGCAGTACTTC	TRBV7-8	-	TRBJ2-7	TRBD2
CASSPPGLLRYGYTF	TGCGCCAGCAGCCCTCCGGGTCTCCTTCGGTATGGCTACACCTTC	TRBV4-1	-	TRBJ1-2	-
CASSPYRADTEAFF	TGTGCCAGCAGCCCCTACAGGGCAGACACTGAAGCTTTCTTT	TRBV14	-	TRBJ1-1	-
CASSLGRNTEAFF	TGTGCCAGCAGCTTAGGCAGGAACACTGAAGCTTTCTTT	TRBV7-8	-	TRBJ1-1	-
CASSPWGLAGGRGETQYF	TGTGCCAGCAGTCCGTGGGGACTAGCGGGGGGCCGGGGGGAGACCCAGTACTTC	TRBV27	-	TRBJ2-5	TRBD2
CAWSSTGHYGYTF	TGTGCCTGGAGTTCGACAGGACACTATGGCTACACCTTC	TRBV30	-	TRBJ1-2	-
CASRRDYGYTF	TGTGCCAGCAGGAGGGACTATGGCTACACCTTC	TRBV2	-	TRBJ1-2	-
CASSDVVGQGSYGYTF	TGTGCCAGCAGTGACGTCGTGGGACAGGGATCCTATGGCTACACCTTC	TRBV6-1	-	TRBJ1-2	TRBD1
CASSPTRSETQYF	TGTGCCAGCAGCCCCACCCGGTCGGAGACCCAGTACTTC	TRBV13	-	TRBJ2-5	-
CASSPGGSTPYEQYF	TGTGCCAGCAGCCCGGGGGGCTCCACCCCCTACGAGCAGTACTTC	TRBV5-4	-	TRBJ2-7	-
CASSQPGVQGLEAEAFF	TGTGCCAGCAGCCAACCAGGAGTACAGGGATTAGAGGCTGAAGCTTTCTTT	TRBV3-1/TRBV3-2	-	TRBJ1-1	-